This TCR beta chain was sequenced during a study of T cells in Graves' hyperthyroidism and ophthalmopathy. The germline gives CDR1 SGHAT, CDR2 FQDESV (reference sequence). The germline V and J ends were trimmed by 0 bases and 9 bases, with 9 bases remaining between them. The CDR3 loop spans 13 amino acids. It was RNA transcripts that yielded the amplified TCR beta CDR3 regions. With the HTBI primer set, the TCR CDR3 went through a first round of RT-PCR. Via MiXCR, TCRdb re-called the multiplex PCR reads, giving one row per CDR3 protein. The data contain 650,000 to 800,000 distinct CDR3 sequences, less than 45% of them singletons.

Sequenced sample: peripheral blood or thyroid tissue (not recorded which). This receptor was identified in an adult man with Graves' disease, either hyperthyroidism or ophthalmopathy (not recorded which). V and J are TRBV11-1 and TRBJ2-1; D call uncertain. DNA for the CDR3: TGTGCCAGCAGCTTAGCGAGTACTACTGAGCAGTTCTTC. Residues: CASSLASTTEQFF.